The clone carrying this T cell receptor beta chain was counted many times. TCR beta libraries were built with iRepertoire HTBI primers and Arm-PCR of CDR3 regions. TCRdb itself ran the multiplex PCR reads through MiXCR, one entry per CDR3 protein. The sample contains around 250,000 distinct CDR3 sequences, 20% to 25% of which appear only once. This sample was taken from a study of regulatory T cells in long-lasting Graves disease. Sample time point: newly diagnosed GD, antithyroid drugs for less than 3 months. PBMCs were the source of the RNA used for TCR sequencing. The CDR3 is 15 amino acids. Unmatched junction bases numbered 6, after V lost 5 bases and J lost 3 bases. CDR1 and CDR2 from the germline V gene are SGHAT and FQNNGV.

Source: peripheral blood mononuclear cells (PBMCs), taken at new diagnosis, from a patient treated with antithyroid drugs. The chain combines TRBV11-2 with TRBJ2-3; 9 nucleotides align to TRBD2. This sequence originates from a female donor with Graves disease. The CDR3 nucleotides are TGTGCCAGCAGCCTGACTAGCGGACCTACAGATACGCAGTATTTT. This sequence encodes CASSLTSGPTDTQYF.